These 26 T cell receptor beta chains share one sample of origin, sequenced in a study of shared clonotypes between healthy human individuals (dated by TCRdb to 2018 to 2021). The library was obtained by the immunoSEQ multiplex PCR assay. The table comes from immuneACCESS by way of TCRdb, which keeps in-frame sequences with V and J called. Part of the clones is missing from these tables; in studies checked, under half for an unresolved V gene and the rest for unknown reasons. This sample is represented by roughly 1 million clones; 65% to 80% of them were singletons. 1.4% of the sample comes from the top ten. Specimen: memory CD4+ T cells sorted from blood. The sample's cell subset or site label, decoded: CD45RA-negative fraction. Receptors were obtained from a man aged 18 to 29 in good health.

The chain uses TRBV7-3 and TRBJ1-2; D ambiguous. Per germline, CDR1 SGHTA and CDR2 FQGTGA. Trimming took off 1 base at V and 1 base at J, with 13 bases between the two ends. This CDR3 is built from 16 residues. CDR3 region: CASSLNGQFYNYGYTF. CDR3 bases: TGTGCCAGCAGCTTAAACGGCCAGTTCTATAACTATGGCTACACCTTC. The variable domain in full, completed from reference TRBV7-3 and TRBJ1-2, reads GAGVSQTPSNKVTEKGKYVELRCDPISGHTALYWYRQSLGQGPEFLIYFQGTGAADDSGLPNDRFFAVRPEGSVSTLKIQRTERGDSAVYLCASSLNGQFYNYGYTFGSGTRLTVV.

This chain connects TRBV7-2 to TRBJ2-1; 8 nucleotides line up with TRBD2. J was trimmed by 0 bases and V by 2 bases; bases with no gene match: 6. Germline V gene lookup returns CDR1 SGHTA and CDR2 FQGNSA. This CDR3 is 17 amino acids long. The CDR3 DNA is TGTGCCAGCAGCTTATATACTAGCGGAAGCTCCTACAATGAGCAGTTCTTC. The encoded protein is CASSLYTSGSSYNEQFF.

This clone was found a few times. This rearrangement joins TRBV20-1 to TRBJ2-5, with 7 nucleotides matching TRBD2. Germline assignment: CDR1 DFQATT and CDR2 SNEGSKA (reference sequence). The CDR3 length is 11 residues. Trimming at V came to 5 bases and at J to 4 bases, leaving 1 base not matched to a gene. The CDR3 nucleotides are TGCAGTGCTGGGGGGGGAGAGACCCAGTACTTC. It specifies CSAGGGETQYF.

This sequence joins TRBV9 and TRBJ2-7; D unresolved. V was cut by 0 bases and J by 5 bases, with 15 bases left in between. The CDR3 length is 15 residues. Germline CDR1 SGDLS, CDR2 YYNGEE. The CDR3 DNA follows: TGTGCCAGCAGCGTAGGCGTGGCGGTTGGCCACGAGCAGTACTTC. This encodes CASSVGVAVGHEQYF.

CDR3 residues: CASSSRFSETGGLYEQYF. The CDR3 DNA sequence: TGTGCCAGCAGCTCACGGTTTTCGGAAACAGGCGGGCTCTACGAGCAGTACTTC. This rearrangement joins TRBV7-2 to TRBJ2-7, with D perhaps being TRBD1 or TRBD2 (5 bases each). The CDR3 is made up of 18 amino acids. From germline, CDR1 is SGHTA and CDR2 FQGNSA. The V end lost 4 bases, the J end lost 3 bases, and 25 bases lay between the germline ends.

The J gene is TRBJ2-7, the V gene TRBV4-3, with 12 bases fitting TRBD2. Germline-derived CDR1 and CDR2 are LGHNA and YSLEER. CDR3 length equals 16 residues. With 4 bases clipped from V and 4 bases from J, the junction kept 8 bases outside the gene matches. Here the CDR3 reads CASSLAIGTSGYEQYF. In DNA, the CDR3 is TGCGCCAGCAGCCTCGCGATCGGGACTAGCGGGTACGAGCAGTACTTC.

Only a few counts were recorded for this clone. The V gene is TRBV30, the J gene TRBJ1-4; 8 positions agree with TRBD1. Per germline, CDR1 GTSNPN and CDR2 SVGIG (reference sequence). Trimming removed 4 bases from V and 7 bases from J; junction bases left unmatched: 5. The CDR3 contains 13 residues. In DNA, the CDR3 is TGTGCCTGGAACAGGGGGTATCGTGAAAAACTGTTTTTT. Translated: CAWNRGYREKLFF.

This clone turned up a few times. The V call is TRBV6-5, the J call TRBJ2-1; D unresolved. The germline V gene has CDR1 MNHEY and CDR2 SVGAGI. V was shortened by 6 bases and J by 2 bases, with 8 bases between the two germline ends. The CDR3 runs to 13 residues. The DNA of the CDR3 is TGTGCCAGCAGACTACGACCCTACAATGAGCAGTTCTTC. This codes for CASRLRPYNEQFF.

This clone has at least ten counts. The V call is TRBV28, the J call TRBJ1-3, with D maybe TRBD1 (5 bases). The CDR3 runs 17 residues. Germline CDR1 MDHEN, CDR2 SYDVKM. Deletions cut 6 bases from V and 4 bases from J, with 22 bases between. In nucleotides, the CDR3 is TGTGCCAGCAGCCCCAATGCGGCAGGGATCGAAGGAAACACCATATATTTT. It is translated as CASSPNAAGIEGNTIYF. The whole variable domain, filled in from reference TRBV28 and TRBJ1-3, reads DVKVTQSSRYLVKRTGEKVFLECVQDMDHENMFWYRQDPGLGLRLIYFSYDVKMKEKGDIPEGYSVSREKKERFSLILESASTNQTSMYLCASSPNAAGIEGNTIYFGEGSWLTVV.

CDR3 region: CASSLNGGNSPLHF. In DNA, the CDR3 is TGTGCCAGCAGCCTGAACGGGGGTAATTCACCCCTCCACTTT. The genes are TRBV5-4 and TRBJ1-6, with TRBD1 as a possible D gene (5 bases). This CDR3 region has 14 residues. Trimming cost V 4 bases and J 6 bases, with 11 bases left between them. CDR1 and CDR2 (germline): SGHNT, YYREEE (reference sequence).

This sequence joins TRBV6-6 and TRBJ2-1; D remains unclear. Germline CDR1 reads MNHNY; CDR2 reads SVGAGI (reference sequence). CDR3 length: 11 residues. V was trimmed by 6 bases and J by 7 bases, leaving 7 bases between them. CDR3 amino acids: CASRFINEQFF. CDR3 in DNA: TGTGCCAGCAGGTTCATTAATGAGCAGTTCTTC.

This clone was detected once. V and J are TRBV7-2 and TRBJ2-7; D is unresolved. The CDR3 extends over 14 amino acids. Trimming removed 1 base at V and 3 bases at J, with 10 bases between. Germline assignment: CDR1 SGHTA and CDR2 FQGNSA. The CDR3 DNA reads as TGTGCCAGCAGCTTAGGCTGGGGTAGCTACGAGCAGTACTTC. Translation gives CASSLGWGSYEQYF.

The chain employs TRBV25-1 and TRBJ1-1; no firm D call. With 6 bases removed from V and 1 base from J, the gap between germline ends came to 12 bases. Germline V gene sequence: CDR1 MGHDK, CDR2 SYGVNS. CDR3 length equals 14 residues. CDR3 sequence: CASSEEGRNTEAFF. The CDR3 DNA is TGTGCCAGCAGCGAGGAAGGGAGGAACACTGAAGCTTTCTTT.

The chain joins TRBV13 to TRBJ1-2, with a tentative D call TRBD1 (5 bases). Germline-derived CDR1 and CDR2 are PRHDT and FYEKMQ (reference sequence). V was trimmed by 2 bases and J by 0 bases, leaving 7 bases between them. This CDR3 has 14 residues. CDR3 DNA: TGTGCCAGCAGCTTACAGGGTGCTAACTATGGCTACACCTTC. It translates to CASSLQGANYGYTF.

This clone was seen only a few times. The chain combines TRBV7-9 with TRBJ2-7; maybe TRBD2 (6 bases). The V end was cut by 5 bases, the J end by 3 bases, with 20 bases between. In germline, CDR1 is SEHNR, CDR2 FQNEAQ (reference sequence). This CDR3 has 16 amino acids. The CDR3 loop reads CASSDRDSPRYYEQYF. As DNA, the CDR3 is TGTGCCAGCAGCGATCGGGACTCCCCCCGTTACTACGAGCAGTACTTC.

This sequence joins TRBV28 and TRBJ1-6; D unclear. This CDR3 is 12 amino acids long. Germline CDR1 and CDR2: MDHEN and SYDVKM. Between the trimmed V and J ends, which lost 7 bases and 17 bases, there was a span of 18 bases. CDR3 DNA sequence: TGTGCCAGCACTTACGGGCGGGGTGGTTTCCACTTT. Translation gives CASTYGRGGFHF.

In this sample, this clone turned up once. The rearrangement uses TRBV5-6 and TRBJ1-6; D perhaps matches TRBD1 (5 bases). The CDR3 contains 15 residues. Germline V gene lookup returns CDR1 SGHDT and CDR2 YYEEEE. With 3 bases removed from V and 9 bases from J, the gap between germline ends came to 16 bases. The CDR3 DNA sequence: TGTGCCAGCAGCTACCGAGGCGGGACCGGTTCACCCCTCCACTTT. Its protein product is CASSYRGGTGSPLHF.

The rearrangement joins TRBV6-1 to TRBJ2-7, with TRBD2 identical over 8 bases. The CDR3 runs to 16 residues. CDR1 and CDR2 (germline): MNHNS, SASEGT. The ends lost 1 base at V and 1 base at J; junction bases unmatched: 6. CDR3 sequence reads: CASSEVPAGGSYEQYF. In nucleotides, the CDR3 is TGTGCCAGCAGTGAAGTGCCGGCGGGAGGTTCCTACGAGCAGTACTTC.

The chain combines TRBV28 with TRBJ1-3; 8 bases align to TRBD1. With 2 bases clipped from V and 3 bases from J, the junction kept 15 bases outside the gene matches. The CDR3 totals 19 residues. Per the germline V gene, CDR1 is MDHEN and CDR2 is SYDVKM. CDR3 protein: CASSLNRWDRLSIGNTIYF. Here the CDR3 DNA reads TGTGCCAGCAGTTTAAATCGATGGGACAGGCTTTCGATTGGAAACACCATATATTTT.

Concerning this clone: Different DNA sequences within this sample yield the same CDR3. CDR3 sequence (DNA): TGCGCCAGCAGCCAAGGGGGGAGCAATCAGCCCCAGCATTTT. This gives the protein CASSQGGSNQPQHF. The genes are TRBV5-1 and TRBJ1-5, with D possibly being TRBD1 (6 bases). This CDR3 contains 14 residues. The germline V gene encodes CDR1 SGHRS and CDR2 YFSETQ. V gave up 4 bases and J gave up 1 base, with 9 bases separating them.

The chain uses TRBV30 and TRBJ1-6; D is uncertain. Germline CDR1 and CDR2: GTSNPN and SVGIG (reference sequence). The CDR3 is 13 amino acids. V dropped 0 bases and J dropped 8 bases, with 8 bases sitting between them. This CDR3 is CAWSVSSDSPLHF. DNA for the CDR3: TGTGCCTGGAGTGTAAGCTCAGATTCACCCCTCCACTTT.

This clone was seen only a few times. This chain connects TRBV21-1 to TRBJ1-4; TRBD1 reflects the table's D call only, with no check against the DNA. TRBV21-1 is reported as a pseudogene. The length of the CDR3 is 16 residues. The CDR3 protein is CASSLVQGSTNEKLFF. The CDR3 DNA follows: TGTGCCAGCAGCCTCGTTCAGGGCTCAACTAATGAAAAACTGTTTTTT.

This sequence joins TRBV5-4 and TRBJ2-5; the D call may be TRBD1 or TRBD2 (5 bases each). CDR3 length equals 13 residues. V was clipped by 3 bases and J by 7 bases, with 13 bases between them. Per the germline V gene, CDR1 is SGHNT and CDR2 is YYREEE (reference sequence). CDR3 nucleotide sequence: TGTGCCAGCAGCTATCCCTCTGGGGGGACCCAGTACTTC. It specifies CASSYPSGGTQYF.

Remarks on this clone: This may be a read error: a much more frequent sequence differs by one nucleotide. This same CDR3 is encoded by further DNA sequences in the sample. This sequence joins TRBV6-1 and TRBJ2-7; TRBD1 is a possible D gene (6 bases). V was shortened by 2 bases and J by 4 bases, with 6 bases between the two germline ends. This CDR3 spans 12 amino acids. The germline CDR1 and CDR2 sequences are MNHNS and SASEGT. CDR3 in DNA: TGTGCCAGCAGTGAACAGGGGTACGAGCAGTACTTC. Amino acids: CASSEQGYEQYF.

The gene calls are TRBV27 and TRBJ2-5, with unresolved D. Germline loops: CDR1 MNHEY, CDR2 SMNVEV (reference sequence). V was trimmed by 1 base and J by 2 bases, leaving 8 bases between them. The CDR3 consists of 14 residues. The DNA of the CDR3 is TGTGCCAGCAGTTTATTGAAATCGCAAGAGACCCAGTACTTC. This translates into CASSLLKSQETQYF.

The chain employs TRBV19 and TRBJ2-4, with D possibly matching TRBD1 (5 bases). The CDR3 extends over 12 amino acids. Trimming took off 5 bases at V and 12 bases at J, with 14 bases between the two ends. Per germline, CDR1 LNHDA and CDR2 SQIVND (reference sequence). Here the CDR3 DNA reads TGTGCCAGTAGTGAGGATCCAGGGCGTCAGTACTTC. Translated: CASSEDPGRQYF. Full variable domain (rest looked up from reference TRBV19 and TRBJ2-4): DGGITQSPKYLFRKEGQNVTLSCEQNLNHDAMYWYRQDPGQGLRLIYYSQIVNDFQKGDIAEGYSVSREKKESFPLTVTSAQKNPTAFYLCASSEDPGRQYFGAGTRLSVL.